This T cell receptor (beta chain) was found in a study of T cells in Graves' hyperthyroidism and ophthalmopathy. Study-wide points: Stable hyperthyroidism was told apart from ophthalmopathy by a model built on 13 V-J features. Researchers found most expanded thyroid clonotypes above 0.001 in blood as well.

Amplified TCR beta CDR3 regions derived from RNA transcripts. Researchers ran a first-round RT-PCR on the TCR CDR3 using the HTBI primer set. TCRdb reprocessed the multiplex PCR reads via MiXCR and lists one record per CDR3 protein. The table lists around 250,000 distinct CDR3 sequences, about 14% of them singletons, with about 14% in the top ten. Not enrolled were patients with uncontrolled infection, other autoimmune disease, pregnancy or lactation. The source of the PBMCs was around 10 ml of fresh peripheral blood. CDR1 and CDR2 (germline): SGHRS, YFSETQ. This CDR3 contains 14 residues. V was clipped by 0 bases and J by 7 bases; unmatched bases: 5. This clonotype was detected many times. As yet, its antigen is unknown.

The sequence was collected from a middle-aged woman with Graves' hyperthyroidism that later progressed to Graves' ophthalmopathy. The chain links TRBV5-1 to TRBJ2-7; 9 bases line up with TRBD2. Material for sequencing was blood. The CDR3 DNA is TGCGCCAGCAGCTTGGTAGCGGGAGCGGGGGAGCAGTACTTC. Protein product: CASSLVAGAGEQYF.